This TCR beta chain emerged from a study of CD8+ T cells in alopecia areata. Described treatment: oral pan-JAK inhibitor, 5-10 mg twice daily. V shed 3 bases and J shed 7 bases, with 3 bases lying between them. CDR3 length equals 9 residues. From germline, CDR1 is GTSNPN and CDR2 SVGIG (reference sequence). Sequencing templates came from extracted RNA that was reverse transcribed into cDNA. Some clones are missing from TCRdb's copy, which holds only in-frame ones; the method was immunoSEQ multiplex PCR. The sample has fewer than 350,000 clones; 58% are singletons. Specimen: CD4+ T cells sorted from blood, collected at week 24, from a patient treated with tofacitinib. This rearrangement joins TRBV30 to TRBJ1-2; no definite D call. The receptor was derived from a human donor with alopecia areata. DNA of the CDR3: TGTGCCTGGAGGGGTGGCTACACCTTC. It codes for CAWRGGYTF.